These 24 T cell receptor beta chains originate from one sample sequenced in a study of blood T cell repertoires in COVID-19. Assay used: immunoSEQ multiplex PCR; TCRdb lists only in-frame clones, some missing. The sample lists about 270,000 clones; 82% were seen once. Sequenced: peripheral blood. These receptors were collected from a woman aged 18-30 years with acute or convalescent COVID-19.

The chain carries TRBV2 and TRBJ1-3; D uncertain. From germline, CDR1 is SNHLY and CDR2 FYNNEI. CDR3 length: 15 residues. Trimming removed 3 bases from V and 0 bases from J, with 9 bases in between. This CDR3 is CASSEGVSSGNTIYF. The CDR3 DNA is TGTGCCAGCAGTGAGGGAGTAAGCTCTGGAAACACCATATATTTT.

The chain combines TRBV5-1 with TRBJ2-1; 8 positions agree with TRBD2. After removal of 0 bases from V and 15 bases from J, the junction contained 14 bases not matched to a gene. CDR1 and CDR2 from the germline V gene are SGHRS and YFSETQ. This CDR3 is built from 15 residues. CDR3 sequence reads: CASSLGTSPLLGTFF. CDR3 DNA sequence: TGCGCCAGCAGCTTGGGGACTAGCCCTTTACTGGGAACGTTCTTC.

CDR3 DNA: TGTGCCAGCAGCGTAGAGGCTAGCGGGAGCTCCTACGAGCAGTACTTC. Translating gives CASSVEASGSSYEQYF. This chain links TRBV9 with TRBJ2-7; 10 positions agree with TRBD2. This CDR3 is 16 amino acids long. Per the germline V gene, CDR1 is SGDLS and CDR2 is YYNGEE. The J segment lost 0 bases and the V segment lost 0 bases, leaving 3 bases of the junction unmatched.

This rearrangement joins TRBV28 to TRBJ2-5; D might be TRBD2 (5 bases). The length of the CDR3 is 15 residues. CDR1 and CDR2 (germline): MDHEN, SYDVKM. Trimming cost V 7 bases and J 1 base, with 16 bases left between them. CDR3 amino acids: CASNPLAEVQETQYF. The CDR3 DNA follows: TGTGCCAGCAATCCTCTGGCGGAGGTCCAAGAGACCCAGTACTTC.

V is TRBV12-3 or TRBV12-4 and J is TRBJ1-5, with D unresolved. The CDR3 extends over 13 amino acids. Trimming cost V 5 bases and J 7 bases, with 12 bases left between them. CDR3: CASSDRDWQPQHF. The CDR3 nucleotides read TGTGCCAGCAGTGATCGGGATTGGCAGCCCCAGCATTTT.

This chain joins TRBV9 and TRBJ1-1, with D maybe TRBD1 (5 bases). V gave up 1 base and J gave up 7 bases, with 11 bases separating them. This CDR3 region has 13 residues. From germline, CDR1 is SGDLS and CDR2 YYNGEE. The CDR3 loop reads CASSVTPDSEAFF. CDR3 nucleotides: TGTGCCAGCAGCGTAACGCCCGACAGTGAAGCTTTCTTT.

The chain recombines TRBV11-2 with TRBJ1-6, with D hard to call. The length of the CDR3 is 14 residues. V lost 5 bases, J lost 9 bases, and 14 bases lay in between. Germline lookup yields CDR1 SGHAT and CDR2 FQNNGV. DNA of the CDR3: TGTGCCAGCAGCAACCCTAACCGGGGTTCACCCCTCCACTTT. It encodes CASSNPNRGSPLHF.

The chain has TRBV5-1 and TRBJ2-4, with D perhaps TRBD1 (5 bases). The V and J ends lost 0 bases and 6 bases respectively, with 7 bases between them. Germline V gene lookup returns CDR1 SGHRS and CDR2 YFSETQ. This CDR3 is 13 amino acids long. CDR3 sequence reads: CASSLGQLNIQYF. The CDR3 bases are TGCGCCAGCAGCTTGGGACAGCTAAACATTCAGTACTTC.

The CDR3 spells CASSLPGAYEQYF. In DNA, the CDR3 is TGTGCCAGCAGCTTGCCGGGGGCCTACGAGCAGTACTTC. The chain is built from TRBV5-6 and TRBJ2-7; the D gene is possibly TRBD2 (6 bases). This CDR3 is 13 amino acids long. Germline V gene lookup returns CDR1 SGHDT and CDR2 YYEEEE. With 1 base removed from V and 2 bases from J, the gap between germline ends came to 7 bases.

The chain uses TRBV12-3 or TRBV12-4 and TRBJ1-2, with 9 positions matching TRBD1. The CDR3 loop spans 13 amino acids. V shed 7 bases and J 6 bases; nucleotides not matched to a gene: 6. The CDR3 nucleotides are TGTGCCAGCACCGTCCGGGACAGGGATGGCTACACCTTC. Translating gives CASTVRDRDGYTF.

The chain uses TRBV6-5 and TRBJ1-5, with D perhaps matching TRBD1 (6 bases). V was pared by 7 bases and J by 4 bases, with 14 bases between. CDR3 length equals 14 residues. Germline loops: CDR1 MNHEY, CDR2 SVGAGI. CDR3 coding DNA: TGTGCCAGCATGTCAGGGGATCCTAATCAGCCCCAGCATTTT. This encodes CASMSGDPNQPQHF.

The chain combines TRBV10-3 with TRBJ2-1; 7 bases match TRBD2. From germline, CDR1 is ENHRY and CDR2 SYGVKD. The CDR3 runs to 15 residues. V shed 2 bases and J 7 bases; nucleotides not matched to a gene: 8. The CDR3 sequence is CAISELGGSGNEQFF. CDR3 DNA: TGTGCCATCAGTGAGCTGGGGGGGAGTGGGAATGAGCAGTTCTTC.

This chain uses TRBV27 with TRBJ2-2; D is unclear. CDR1 and CDR2 (germline): MNHEY, SMNVEV (reference sequence). This CDR3 comprises 16 residues. Trimming took 3 bases from V and 0 from J, leaving 11 bases between them. DNA of the CDR3: TGTGCCAGCAGTTTTCTAGGAACCTCGAACACCGGGGAGCTGTTTTTT. This translates into CASSFLGTSNTGELFF.

The chain couples TRBV7-2 to TRBJ2-7; the match to TRBD2 covers 8 bases. In germline, CDR1 is SGHTA, CDR2 FQGNSA. The CDR3 runs to 14 residues. Unmatched junction bases numbered 7, after V lost 7 bases and J lost 2 bases. The CDR3 DNA reads TGTGCCAGCACCCCGACGGGGGGGGCCTACGAGCAGTACTTC. It yields the protein CASTPTGGAYEQYF.

The chain links TRBV7-9 to TRBJ1-4, with D unresolved. Deletions cut 0 bases from V and 5 bases from J, with 7 bases between. From germline, CDR1 is SEHNR and CDR2 FQNEAQ (reference sequence). This CDR3 region has 14 residues. In nucleotides, the CDR3 is TGTGCCAGCAGCTTAGCCCCCGGGAATGAAAAACTGTTTTTT. This sequence encodes CASSLAPGNEKLFF.

V and J are TRBV18 and TRBJ2-1; D perhaps matches TRBD2 (6 bases). Trimming shortened V by 0 bases and J by 4 bases, and 16 bases separated the two germline ends. The germline V gene has CDR1 KGHSH and CDR2 LQKENI. The CDR3 length is 17 residues. Here the CDR3 reads CASSPPEGLGVYNEQFF. In DNA, the CDR3 is TGTGCCAGCTCACCACCGGAGGGGTTGGGGGTTTACAATGAGCAGTTCTTC. Full variable domain (rest looked up from reference TRBV18 and TRBJ2-1): NAGVMQNPRHLVRRRGQEARLRCSPMKGHSHVYWYRQLPEEGLKFMVYLQKENIIDESGMPKERFSAEFPKEGPSILRIQQVVRGDSAAYFCASSPPEGLGVYNEQFFGPGTRLTVL.

The chain employs TRBV5-4 and TRBJ2-7; a possible D gene is TRBD2 (5 bases). V lost 3 bases and J lost 6, with 22 bases in between. Germline assignment: CDR1 SGHNT and CDR2 YYREEE (reference sequence). The CDR3 length is 16 residues. DNA of the CDR3: TGTGCCAGCAGCTCCACCGCGTATACTGGTGGAGGCGAGCAGTACTTC. This translates into CASSSTAYTGGGEQYF. The full variable domain, rest sourced from reference TRBV5-4 and TRBJ2-7, is ETGVTQSPTHLIKTRGQQVTLRCSSQSGHNTVSWYQQALGQGPQFIFQYYREEENGRGNFPPRFSGLQFPNYSSELNVNALELDDSALYLCASSSTAYTGGGEQYFGPGTRLTVT.

The rearrangement links TRBV25-1 to TRBJ1-1, with D hard to call. V lost 1 base to trimming and J lost 1 base, with 7 bases between them. Germline lookup yields CDR1 MGHDK and CDR2 SYGVNS. This CDR3 spans 14 amino acids. The CDR3 loop is CASSELEGNTEAFF. The DNA of the CDR3 is TGTGCCAGCAGTGAATTGGAGGGGAACACTGAAGCTTTCTTT.

The chain carries TRBV4-1 and TRBJ1-4; the D gene is possibly TRBD1 (6 bases). The germline V gene encodes CDR1 MGHRA and CDR2 YSYEKL. This CDR3 has 18 residues. Between the trimmed V and J ends, which lost 1 base and 8 bases, there was a span of 23 bases. CDR3 region: CASSQVGGGKGDWEKLFF. CDR3 nucleotide sequence: TGCGCCAGCAGCCAAGTCGGTGGGGGAAAGGGGGATTGGGAAAAACTGTTTTTT.

On this clone: The junction does not match germline at one end; this may be a read error. This chain links TRBV10-3 with TRBJ2-7; tentative D call: TRBD1 (6 bases). CDR3 length: 17 amino acids. CDR1 ENHRY and CDR2 SYGVKD come from the germline V gene. CDR3 protein: CAISESLSRQASFEQYF. CDR3 DNA sequence: TGTGCCATCAGTGAGTCGCTTTCGCGACAGGCGTCCTTCGAGCAGTACTTC.

V gene TRBV5-1 combines with J gene TRBJ1-5, with D maybe TRBD1 (6 bases). In germline, CDR1 is SGHRS, CDR2 YFSETQ. V lost 4 bases and J lost 5, with 13 bases in between. The CDR3 totals 14 residues. CDR3 residues: CASSLGAFDQPQHF. The CDR3 coding sequence is TGCGCCAGCAGCCTGGGGGCGTTCGATCAGCCCCAGCATTTT.

DNA of the CDR3: TGTGCCACCAGTGATTTGCCGGAGGGCGGCGGGGAGCTGTTTTTT. This codes for CATSDLPEGGGELFF. The chain combines TRBV24-1 with TRBJ2-2, with a weak D call TRBD2 (6 bases). Germline assignment: CDR1 KGHDR and CDR2 SFDVKD. Trimming took off 0 bases at V and 7 bases at J, with 11 bases between the two ends. This CDR3 comprises 15 residues.

This chain joins TRBV18 and TRBJ2-1; tentative D call: TRBD1 (6 bases). Trimming took 0 bases from V and 5 from J, leaving 17 bases between them. Germline values: CDR1 KGHSH, CDR2 LQKENI. The CDR3 has 17 residues. The CDR3, as DNA: TGTGCCAGCTCACCACCCACGCGGCAGGGGTTAAACAATGAGCAGTTCTTC. Translation: CASSPPTRQGLNNEQFF.

The chain is built from TRBV12-3 or TRBV12-4 and TRBJ1-1; D gene ambiguous. Trimming stripped 4 bases from V and 1 base from J, with 4 bases between. This CDR3 comprises 12 residues. CDR3: CASSYRNTEAFF. CDR3 nucleotides: TGTGCCAGCAGTTACAGGAACACTGAAGCTTTCTTT.